Shown below are 5 T cell receptor beta chains from a single sample sequenced in a study of CD8 T cells in Susac syndrome. With random hexamers, 0.5 to 1 ug RNA was reverse transcribed. TCRdb used MiXCR to reprocess the immunoSEQ multiplex PCR reads, holding one entry per CDR3 protein. The sample carries approximately 230,000 distinct CDR3 sequences, 85% to 95% recorded once. Sequencing was done on a sample of CD4+ T cells from PBMCs. These receptors were collected from a human donor with multiple sclerosis.

This chain links TRBV29-1 with TRBJ2-1; a possible D gene is TRBD2 (5 bases). The CDR3 contains 17 residues. V shed 0 bases and J shed 8 bases, with 23 bases lying between them. CDR1 SQVTM and CDR2 ANQGSEA come from the germline V gene. For the CDR3, the DNA is TGCAGCGTTGAAGACACCTCTGAATGGAGGTCCGGCCATGAGCAGTTCTTC. Translation: CSVEDTSEWRSGHEQFF.

The J gene is TRBJ2-7, the V gene TRBV6-2 or TRBV6-3; TRBD1 matches at 9 bases. CDR1 is MNHEY, CDR2 SVGEGT, per germline. Trimming cost V 6 bases and J 2 bases; bases outside gene matches: 11. This CDR3 comprises 16 residues. CDR3 loop: CASRRRGTGPTYEQYV. CDR3 sequence (DNA): TGTGCCAGCAGAAGAAGAGGGACAGGGCCGACCTACGAGCAGTACGTC.

The chain uses TRBV20-1 and TRBJ2-5; tentatively, D is TRBD1 or TRBD2 (6 bases each). This CDR3 region has 12 residues. The V gene's germline CDR1 is DFQATT and CDR2 SNEGSKA (reference sequence). Trimming shortened V by 2 bases and J by 5 bases, and 9 bases separated the two germline ends. The chain's CDR3 is CSARLGGETQYF. The CDR3 region has the DNA TGCAGTGCTAGATTGGGGGGCGAGACCCAGTACTTC.

The J gene is TRBJ1-1, the V gene TRBV29-1; no clear D gene. In germline, CDR1 is SQVTM, CDR2 ANQGSEA. The CDR3 has 13 residues. With 0 bases removed from V and 0 bases from J, the gap between germline ends came to 5 bases. CDR3 loop: CSVEEVVNTEAFF. The CDR3 nucleotides read TGCAGCGTTGAAGAAGTCGTGAACACTGAAGCTTTCTTT.

This chain links TRBV21-1 with TRBJ2-1; TRBD2, as called in the table, went unchecked against the DNA. TRBV21-1 is a pseudogene segment. CDR3 length equals 13 residues. CDR3 sequence reads: CASSMRQGNEQFF. The CDR3 coding sequence is TGTGCCAGCAGCATGCGGCAGGGCAATGAGCAGTTCTTC.